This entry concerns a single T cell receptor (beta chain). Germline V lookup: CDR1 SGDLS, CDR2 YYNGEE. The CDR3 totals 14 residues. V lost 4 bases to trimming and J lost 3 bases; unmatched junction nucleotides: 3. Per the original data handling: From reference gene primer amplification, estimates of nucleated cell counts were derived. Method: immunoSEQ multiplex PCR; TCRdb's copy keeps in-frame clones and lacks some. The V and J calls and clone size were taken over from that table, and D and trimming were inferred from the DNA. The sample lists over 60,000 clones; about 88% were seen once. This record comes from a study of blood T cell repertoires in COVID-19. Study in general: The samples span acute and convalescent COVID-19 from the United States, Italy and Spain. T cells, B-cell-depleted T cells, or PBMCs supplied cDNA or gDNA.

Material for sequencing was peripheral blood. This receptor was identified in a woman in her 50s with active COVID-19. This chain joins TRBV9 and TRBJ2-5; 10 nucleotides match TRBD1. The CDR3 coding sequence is TGTGCCAGCAGCTACGGACAGGGGGAAGAGACCCAGTACTTC. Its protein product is CASSYGQGEETQYF.